This entry lists 9 T cell receptor beta chains sequenced from one sample in a study of long-term antiretroviral therapy in people with HIV. Survey-level resolution applied to immunoSEQ assay v3.0. Profiling relied on immunoSEQ multiplex PCR, and the TCRdb table lists in-frame clones only, not all of them. The table lists about 28,000 clones, just under 90% of them singletons, with less than 8.5% in the top ten. Sequenced here: unsorted PBMCs, sampled 3.2 years before starting antiretroviral therapy. The source is a man aged 45-60 years with HIV.

The J gene is TRBJ2-5, the V gene TRBV5-1, with 7 bases identical to TRBD2. The V gene end was trimmed by 5 bases and the J gene end by 4 bases; junction bases not matched to a gene: 14. CDR1 is SGHRS and CDR2 is YFSETQ in the germline V gene. This CDR3 has 16 residues. The DNA of the CDR3 is TGCGCCAGCAGTCCGAGAGGGACTATAGTAGGAGAGACCCAGTACTTC. Its protein product is CASSPRGTIVGETQYF. The entire variable domain, with the rest obtained from reference TRBV5-1 and TRBJ2-5, is as follows: KAGVTQTPRYLIKTRGQQVTLSCSPISGHRSVSWYQQTPGQGLQFLFEYFSETQRNKGNFPGRFSGRQFSNSRSEMNVSTLELGDSALYLCASSPRGTIVGETQYFGPGTRLLVL.

The V call is TRBV10-3, the J call TRBJ2-7, with D perhaps matching TRBD1 (6 bases). Trimming left V 10 bases short and J 2 bases short, with 15 bases between. The CDR3 runs 13 residues. Germline assignment: CDR1 ENHRY and CDR2 SYGVKD. The CDR3 reads CATLGQHTYEQYF. CDR3 sequence (DNA): TGTGCCACCTTAGGACAGCATACCTACGAGCAGTACTTC.

This clone was seen more than once but under ten times. The V gene is TRBV9, the J gene TRBJ1-2, with 7 bases fitting TRBD1. Germline-derived CDR1 and CDR2 are SGDLS and YYNGEE. This CDR3 comprises 14 residues. Trimming at V came to 4 bases and at J to 4 bases, leaving 7 bases not matched to a gene. The chain's CDR3 is CASSHGRQGYGYTF. The CDR3 coding sequence is TGTGCCAGCAGCCACGGCCGACAGGGCTATGGCTACACCTTC.

The rearrangement links TRBV10-1 to TRBJ2-7; 11 bases align to TRBD1. Germline V CDR1 and CDR2: WNHNN, SYGVQD (reference sequence). J was trimmed by 2 bases and V by 5 bases; bases with no gene match: 11. The CDR3 extends over 17 amino acids. CDR3 amino acids: CASSLWGTGGPAYEQYF. The CDR3 nucleotides are TGCGCCAGCAGTCTCTGGGGGACAGGGGGGCCGGCCTACGAGCAGTACTTC.

The rearrangement links TRBV6-5 to TRBJ1-3; a possible D gene is TRBD1 (6 bases). This CDR3 is built from 15 residues. V was trimmed by 4 bases and J by 2 bases, leaving 12 bases between them. Per the germline V gene, CDR1 is MNHEY and CDR2 is SVGAGI. Here the CDR3 DNA reads TGTGCCAGCAGTTCCCTCGGGACAACTGGAAACACCATATATTTT. Protein: CASSSLGTTGNTIYF.

By share of the sample, this clone is medium-sized (0.01 to 0.1%). The rearrangement links TRBV2 to TRBJ1-5; D unclear. The ends were cut back, 5 bases at V and 1 base at J, with 9 bases in the middle. The CDR3 length is 14 residues. In germline, CDR1 is SNHLY, CDR2 FYNNEI. CDR3 sequence: CASSSNWSNQPQHF. CDR3 nucleotide sequence: TGTGCCAGCAGTTCTAATTGGAGCAATCAGCCCCAGCATTTT. Complete variable domain (other parts from reference TRBV2 and TRBJ1-5): EPEVTQTPSHQVTQMGQEVILRCVPISNHLYFYWYRQILGQKVEFLVSFYNNEISEKSEIFDDQFSVERPDGSNFTLKIRSTKLEDSAMYFCASSSNWSNQPQHFGDGTRLSIL.

The chain combines TRBV6-5 with TRBJ1-1, with D perhaps matching TRBD1 (6 bases). In germline, CDR1 is MNHEY, CDR2 SVGAGI. V lost 1 base to trimming and J lost 0 bases, with 9 bases between them. This CDR3 is 15 amino acids long. CDR3 region: CASSYLGTMNTEAFF. As DNA, the CDR3 is TGTGCCAGCAGTTACTTGGGGACAATGAACACTGAAGCTTTCTTT.

The chain is built from TRBV5-4 and TRBJ2-5; D might be TRBD2 (7 bases). Germline assignment: CDR1 SGHNT and CDR2 YYREEE (reference sequence). Trimming removed 0 bases from V and 0 bases from J, with 18 bases in between. The length of the CDR3 is 18 residues. The CDR3 region has the DNA TGTGCCAGCAGCTTGGTCGGGGGGCAAAATTACTACCAAGAGACCCAGTACTTC. This translates into CASSLVGGQNYYQETQYF.

The chain is built from TRBV28 and TRBJ1-2; TRBD1 agrees at 9 bases. The V segment lost 4 bases and the J segment 4 bases; nucleotides outside the gene matches: 4. Germline V gene lookup returns CDR1 MDHEN and CDR2 SYDVKM. This CDR3 has 14 amino acids. The CDR3 coding sequence is TGTGCCAGCAGTTCGACAGGGGGTGGCTATGGCTACACCTTC. Protein product: CASSSTGGGYGYTF.